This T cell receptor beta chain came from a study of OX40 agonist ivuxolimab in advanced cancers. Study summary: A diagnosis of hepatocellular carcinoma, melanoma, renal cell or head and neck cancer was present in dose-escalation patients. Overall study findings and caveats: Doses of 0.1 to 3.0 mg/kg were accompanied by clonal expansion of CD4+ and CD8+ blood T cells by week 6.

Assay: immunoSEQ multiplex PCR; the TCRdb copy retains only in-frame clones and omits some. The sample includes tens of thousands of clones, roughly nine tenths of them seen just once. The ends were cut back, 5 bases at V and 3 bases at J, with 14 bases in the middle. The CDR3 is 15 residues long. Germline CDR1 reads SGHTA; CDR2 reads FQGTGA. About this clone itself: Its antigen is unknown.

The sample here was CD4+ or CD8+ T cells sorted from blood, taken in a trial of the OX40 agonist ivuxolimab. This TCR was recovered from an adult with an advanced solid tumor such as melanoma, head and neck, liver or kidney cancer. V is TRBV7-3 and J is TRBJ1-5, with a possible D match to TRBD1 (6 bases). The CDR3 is CASSPTGADNQPQHF. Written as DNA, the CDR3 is TGTGCCAGCAGCCCAACGGGGGCCGACAATCAGCCCCAGCATTTT.